The clone carrying this TCR beta chain was recorded at least ten times. Using RNA transcripts as the source, TCR beta CDR3 regions were amplified. First-round RT-PCR with HTBI primers amplified the TCR CDR3 region. TCRdb itself ran the multiplex PCR reads through MiXCR, one entry per CDR3 protein. The top ten hold around 20% of the sample, which has roughly 180,000 distinct CDR3 sequences, 8% to 9.5% seen once. These data come from a study of T cells in Graves' hyperthyroidism and ophthalmopathy. Study-level background: Blood from the periphery was taken at initial diagnosis, before any treatment.

This CDR3 region has 15 residues. Germline V CDR1 and CDR2: MNHEY, SVGEGT. Trimming cost V 0 bases and J 3 bases, with 11 bases left between them. The gene calls are TRBV6-2 or TRBV6-3 and TRBJ1-2; D uncertain. Sequencing was carried out using blood. The TCR was taken from a woman aged 18-35 years with Graves' hyperthyroidism that later progressed to Graves' ophthalmopathy. In DNA form, the CDR3 reads TGTGCCAGCAGTTACTCCCCCGGTGACGACTATGGCTACACCTTC. The encoded protein is CASSYSPGDDYGYTF.